The 29 T cell receptor beta chains below all came from one sample that was sequenced in a study of T cells in Graves' hyperthyroidism and ophthalmopathy. There were TCR beta CDR3 regions amplified from RNA transcripts. Using the HTBI primer set, a first-round RT-PCR was run on the TCR CDR3. A single record per CDR3 protein comes from TCRdb applying MiXCR to the multiplex PCR reads. The sample lists 400,000 to 600,000 distinct CDR3 sequences; more than 20% were seen once. Specimen: blood. These TCRs come from a man in his late teens or twenties with Graves' hyperthyroidism.

This chain connects TRBV9 to TRBJ1-3; D is undetermined. V was pared by 1 base and J by 0 bases, with 5 bases between. The germline CDR1 and CDR2 sequences are SGDLS and YYNGEE. The CDR3 is 14 residues long. The chain's CDR3 is CASSVIDSGNTIYF. The CDR3, as DNA: TGTGCCAGCAGCGTAATTGACTCTGGAAACACCATATATTTT.

There are many counts of this clonotype. The chain employs TRBV12-5 and TRBJ2-2; D uncertain. Germline assignment: CDR1 LGHNT and CDR2 FRNRAP. The CDR3 is made up of 14 amino acids. Deletions cut 0 bases from V and 2 bases from J, with 4 bases between. This chain's CDR3 is CASGLVPNTGELFF. The DNA of the CDR3 is TGTGCTAGTGGTTTGGTCCCTAACACCGGGGAGCTGTTTTTT.

Many counts were recorded for this clonotype. This rearrangement joins TRBV28 to TRBJ2-7; no definite D call. CDR1 and CDR2 (germline): MDHEN, SYDVKM. V lost 5 bases and J 0 bases, leaving 8 bases between the germline ends. This CDR3 is built from 13 residues. For the CDR3, the DNA is TGTGCCAGCAGTCCTATCAGCTCCTACGAGCAGTACTTC. This sequence encodes CASSPISSYEQYF. The full variable domain, with the rest looked up from reference TRBV28 and TRBJ2-7, is DVKVTQSSRYLVKRTGEKVFLECVQDMDHENMFWYRQDPGLGLRLIYFSYDVKMKEKGDIPEGYSVSREKKERFSLILESASTNQTSMYLCASSPISSYEQYFGPGTRLTVT.

Remarks on this clonotype: An end of the junction does not agree with germline; a read error may underlie this. The chain has TRBV5-1 and TRBJ1-1; TRBD1 might be the D (5 bases). The CDR3 has 12 residues. Germline-derived CDR1 and CDR2 are SGHRS and YFSETQ. As DNA, the CDR3 is TGCGCCAGCAGCTTGCAGGACACTGAAGGTTTCTTT. Encoded protein: CASSLQDTEGFF.

This clonotype was found many times. The V gene is TRBV6-2 or TRBV6-3, the J gene TRBJ2-7; 7 bases are a match to TRBD2. Germline trimming cut 8 bases from V and 3 bases from J; bases unmatched to any gene: 13. The CDR3 extends over 15 amino acids. The V gene's germline CDR1 is MNHEY and CDR2 SVGEGT. For the CDR3, the DNA is TGTGCCAGCCTAAGAGCGGGGTTGGGGCTCTACGAGCAGTACTTC. It codes for CASLRAGLGLYEQYF.

With regard to this clonotype: Mismatch with germline at one junction end may stem from a read error. The chain couples TRBV10-3 to TRBJ2-4, with 10 positions matching TRBD2. The CDR3 consists of 17 residues. Germline V gene lookup returns CDR1 ENHRY and CDR2 SYGVKD. In nucleotides, the CDR3 is TGTGCCATCAGTGAAGGTCTCGGGCTAGCGGGGGCGAACATTAAGTACTTC. This encodes CAISEGLGLAGANIKYF.

The chain employs TRBV5-6 and TRBJ2-2; D remains unclear. Trimming shortened V by 1 base and J by 5 bases, and 12 bases separated the two germline ends. CDR3 length equals 15 residues. Germline loops: CDR1 SGHDT, CDR2 YYEEEE. The CDR3 here is CASSLPPQETGELFF. The CDR3 DNA sequence: TGTGCCAGCAGCTTGCCTCCCCAGGAGACCGGGGAGCTGTTTTTT.

This clonotype occurred many times. The chain combines TRBV14 with TRBJ1-3, with D uncertain. V gave up 4 bases and J gave up 0 bases, with 16 bases separating them. The CDR3 consists of 17 residues. Germline CDR1 is SGHDN and CDR2 is FVKESK. CDR3 DNA: TGTGCCAGCAGCCCGTTTACTGACCGCTTCTCTGGAAACACCATATATTTT. It translates to CASSPFTDRFSGNTIYF.

Many counts were recorded for this clonotype. The rearrangement uses TRBV7-9 and TRBJ1-2; D perhaps matches TRBD1 (6 bases). Germline-derived CDR1 and CDR2 are SEHNR and FQNEAQ (reference sequence). V shed 2 bases and J shed 4 bases, with 8 bases lying between them. This CDR3 is built from 13 residues. This chain's CDR3 is CASSLQGTYGYTF. The CDR3 coding sequence is TGTGCCAGCAGCTTACAGGGGACCTATGGCTACACCTTC.

This clonotype was found many times. V and J are TRBV6-5 and TRBJ1-2, with D uncertain. CDR1 and CDR2 (germline): MNHEY, SVGAGI. CDR3 length equals 13 residues. The V gene lost 2 bases and the J gene lost 6 bases, with 10 bases spanning the gap. For the CDR3, the DNA is TGTGCCAGCAGTTACCGCCCCCGTGATGGCTACACCTTC. Translation: CASSYRPRDGYTF.

This clonotype appeared many times. The chain recombines TRBV19 with TRBJ1-1, with 7 bases lining up with TRBD1. CDR1 and CDR2 from the germline V gene are LNHDA and SQIVND (reference sequence). The CDR3 is 14 residues long. V was clipped by 7 bases and J by 0 bases; unmatched bases: 5. DNA for the CDR3: TGTGCCAGTAAAGGGGACAGCTTGAACACTGAAGCTTTCTTT. Translating it yields CASKGDSLNTEAFF.

This rearrangement joins TRBV12-3 or TRBV12-4 to TRBJ1-2; D not certain. This CDR3 is 10 amino acids long. Trimming stripped 3 bases from V and 7 bases from J, with 3 bases between. The CDR3 nucleotides are TGTGCCAGCAGTTTGGGTGGCTACACCTTC. Its protein product is CASSLGGYTF.

This clonotype was seen at least ten times. This rearrangement joins TRBV18 to TRBJ1-2; 9 nucleotides match TRBD1. Germline CDR1 and CDR2: KGHSH and LQKENI. This CDR3 comprises 15 residues. Trimming cost V 5 bases and J 7 bases; bases outside gene matches: 11. The chain's CDR3 is CASSVPGQGTTGYTF. DNA for the CDR3: TGTGCCAGCTCAGTGCCGGGACAGGGTACGACTGGCTACACCTTC.

This clonotype was counted ten times or more. The chain recombines TRBV28 with TRBJ1-2; D is unclear. Deletions cut 10 bases from V and 3 bases from J, with 9 bases between. This CDR3 contains 11 residues. From germline, CDR1 is MDHEN and CDR2 SYDVKM. DNA for the CDR3: TGTGCCACCCGGACGTACTATGGCTACACCTTC. Translation gives CATRTYYGYTF.

The chain employs TRBV19 and TRBJ1-3, with D unclear. The V gene lost 3 bases and the J gene lost 8 bases, with 17 bases spanning the gap. This CDR3 region has 15 residues. The germline gives CDR1 LNHDA, CDR2 SQIVND (reference sequence). CDR3 in amino acids: CASSIRLGPRDTIYF. Written as DNA, the CDR3 is TGTGCCAGTAGTATCCGGCTGGGTCCCCGGGACACCATATATTTT.

This clonotype was counted ten times or more. This rearrangement joins TRBV12-3 or TRBV12-4 to TRBJ1-5; 7 bases align to TRBD1. V lost 6 bases, J lost 3 bases, and 8 bases stayed unmatched. CDR3 length: 15 residues. The CDR3 loop is CASRDREVDNQPQHF. The CDR3 bases are TGTGCCAGCAGAGACAGGGAGGTTGACAATCAGCCCCAGCATTTT.

The table lists this clonotype with many counts. The chain carries TRBV9 and TRBJ2-5, with TRBD2 identical over 7 bases. Germline V lookup: CDR1 SGDLS, CDR2 YYNGEE. This CDR3 is 14 amino acids long. J gave up 5 bases and V 0 bases, and 4 bases lay outside the gene matches. The CDR3 sequence: CASSVAGAGETQYF. CDR3 bases: TGTGCCAGCAGCGTAGCTGGAGCGGGGGAGACCCAGTACTTC.

At least ten counts were recorded for this clonotype. The V and J genes are TRBV6-7 and TRBJ1-1, with D possibly TRBD1 on 6 matching bases. TRBV6-7 is recorded as an ORF, its role being uncertain. Trimming removed 10 bases from V and 1 base from J, with 13 bases in between. This CDR3 is 13 amino acids long. The CDR3: CATSTGENTEAFF. The CDR3 bases are TGTGCCACCTCGACAGGAGAGAACACTGAAGCTTTCTTT.

This clonotype has a count of ten or more. The chain is built from TRBV11-2 and TRBJ2-5; D is unresolved. Germline-derived CDR1 and CDR2 are SGHAT and FQNNGV. CDR3 size: 16 residues. The V end was cut by 2 bases, the J end by 1 base, with 14 bases between. CDR3 nucleotide sequence: TGTGCCAGCAGCTTACTTCACCTCGGGTTCCAAGAGACCCAGTACTTC. Its translation: CASSLLHLGFQETQYF.

This clonotype has at least ten counts. The rearrangement uses TRBV5-1 and TRBJ2-7; no clear D gene. Germline CDR1 SGHRS, CDR2 YFSETQ. Trimming stripped 4 bases from V and 6 bases from J, with 11 bases between. The CDR3 runs 12 residues. CDR3: CASSRSSGEQYF. The CDR3 nucleotides are TGCGCCAGCAGCCGCTCATCCGGCGAGCAGTACTTC.

This clonotype was seen many times. The chain couples TRBV28 to TRBJ1-5; no reliable D call. V was shortened by 8 bases and J by 3 bases, with 8 bases between the two germline ends. This CDR3 comprises 12 residues. Per germline, CDR1 MDHEN and CDR2 SYDVKM. The CDR3, as DNA: TGTGCCAGCGTCGGGTTCAATCAGCCCCAGCATTTT. Translating gives CASVGFNQPQHF.

This clonotype was counted many times. The V call is TRBV6-2 or TRBV6-3, the J call TRBJ2-7; D perhaps matches TRBD2 (6 bases). CDR3 length: 15 amino acids. Trimming left V 2 bases short and J 4 bases short, with 15 bases between. Germline CDR1 reads MNHEY; CDR2 reads SVGEGT. Here the CDR3 DNA reads TGTGCCAGCAGTTACGCGGCGGAGGGTGGATACGAGCAGTACTTC. Protein: CASSYAAEGGYEQYF.

CDR3 DNA: TGCAGCGTTCATCAGGGAGCCGGGGCCAACGTCCTGACTTTC. It specifies CSVHQGAGANVLTF. The chain carries TRBV29-1 and TRBJ2-6; possibly TRBD1 or TRBD2 for D (5 bases each). Trimming removed 5 bases from V and 4 bases from J, with 12 bases in between. CDR3 size: 14 residues. The germline V gene has CDR1 SQVTM and CDR2 ANQGSEA.

This clonotype was counted many times. CDR3 residues: CASSFFGSEETQYF. The CDR3 nucleotides read TGTGCCAGCAGTTTTTTCGGGTCAGAAGAGACCCAGTACTTC. The J gene is TRBJ2-5, the V gene TRBV12-3 or TRBV12-4; D gene ambiguous. The CDR3 runs 14 residues. V lost 3 bases, J lost 3 bases, and 11 bases lay in between.

V gene TRBV6-1 combines with J gene TRBJ1-1; unclear D gene. The CDR3 has 15 residues. Trimming pared 7 bases from V and 0 bases from J, leaving 15 bases between. The germline V gene has CDR1 MNHNS and CDR2 SASEGT. Here the CDR3 reads CASTSRAAMNTEAFF. The DNA for the CDR3 is TGTGCCAGCACCTCTCGGGCGGCCATGAACACTGAAGCTTTCTTT.

The CDR3 loop reads CATSDPGPFGDTEAFF. The CDR3, as DNA: TGTGCCACCAGTGATCCGGGTCCCTTTGGGGACACTGAAGCTTTCTTT. The rearrangement joins TRBV24-1 to TRBJ1-1; D is unresolved. The V end was cut by 3 bases, the J end by 3 bases, with 16 bases between. This CDR3 contains 16 residues. CDR1 KGHDR and CDR2 SFDVKD come from the germline V gene.

The table lists this clonotype with many counts. The chain uses TRBV5-1 and TRBJ1-1; no clear D. The CDR3 length is 16 residues. V lost 0 bases and J 0 bases, leaving 12 bases between the germline ends. CDR1 is SGHRS, CDR2 YFSETQ, per germline. The CDR3 loop reads CASSLGWGSVNTEAFF. The CDR3 region has the DNA TGCGCCAGCAGCTTGGGTTGGGGTTCCGTGAACACTGAAGCTTTCTTT. Full variable domain (rest looked up from reference TRBV5-1 and TRBJ1-1): KAGVTQTPRYLIKTRGQQVTLSCSPISGHRSVSWYQQTPGQGLQFLFEYFSETQRNKGNFPGRFSGRQFSNSRSEMNVSTLELGDSALYLCASSLGWGSVNTEAFFGQGTRLTVV.

This clonotype was picked up many times. This CDR3 reads CASSPLVEYTGELFF. The CDR3 DNA reads TGTGCCAGCAGTCCACTCGTAGAATACACCGGGGAGCTGTTTTTT. The chain uses TRBV6-2 or TRBV6-3 and TRBJ2-2; D uncertain. The germline V gene encodes CDR1 MNHEY and CDR2 SVGEGT. This CDR3 region has 15 residues. V was clipped by 5 bases and J by 3 bases, with 13 bases between them.

The chain employs TRBV11-1 and TRBJ1-2, with a tentative D call TRBD1 (5 bases). The CDR3 loop spans 16 amino acids. CDR1 and CDR2 from the germline V gene are SGHAT and FQDESV (reference sequence). V was trimmed by 7 bases and J by 2 bases, leaving 20 bases between them. The CDR3 here is CASTLQEGSLNYGYTF. In DNA, the CDR3 is TGTGCCAGCACGTTACAGGAAGGATCTTTAAACTATGGCTACACCTTC.